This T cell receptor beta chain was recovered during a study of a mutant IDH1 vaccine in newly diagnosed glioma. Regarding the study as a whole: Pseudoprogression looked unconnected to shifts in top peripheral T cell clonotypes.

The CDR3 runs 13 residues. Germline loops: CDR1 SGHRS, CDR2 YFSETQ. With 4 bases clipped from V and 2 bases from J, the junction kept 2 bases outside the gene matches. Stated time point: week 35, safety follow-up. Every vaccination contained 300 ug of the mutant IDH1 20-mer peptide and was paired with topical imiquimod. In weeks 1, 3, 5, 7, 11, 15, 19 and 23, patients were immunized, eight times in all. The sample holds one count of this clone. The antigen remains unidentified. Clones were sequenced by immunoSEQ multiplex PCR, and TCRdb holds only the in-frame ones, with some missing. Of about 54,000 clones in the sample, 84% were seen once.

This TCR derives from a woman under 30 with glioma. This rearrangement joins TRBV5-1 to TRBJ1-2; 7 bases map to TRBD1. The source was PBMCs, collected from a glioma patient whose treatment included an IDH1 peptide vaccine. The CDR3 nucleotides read TGCGCCAGCAGCCCGGGACAGAACTATGGCTACACCTTC. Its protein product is CASSPGQNYGYTF.